This T cell receptor (beta chain) comes out of a study of neurological immune-mediated disorders. Looked up from germline, CDR1 is SGHRS and CDR2 is YFSETQ. This CDR3 region has 14 residues. J gave up 7 bases and V 4 bases, and 5 bases lay outside the gene matches. Note on this clonotype: Its target is not known.

TCRdb re-called the 5' RACE reads with MiXCR, one entry per CDR3 protein. Of 55,000 to 60,000 distinct CDR3 sequences in the sample, roughly 3.2% were seen once. Study results and limitations: When the repertoires were sorted by phylogenetic grouping, those of 18 of 34 multiple sclerosis patients ended up in one related-CDR3 cluster, a possible signature. No CDR3 amino acid sequences were shared by expanded clones across subjects, suggesting private repertoires in all groups. Falling below healthy controls, multiple sclerosis showed the least TCR clonal expansion, while HTLV-1-associated myelopathy showed the most.

This receptor was taken from a woman aged 25 to 39 with multiple sclerosis. The gene calls are TRBV5-1 and TRBJ1-4, with 9 bases fitting TRBD1. What was sequenced was PBMCs. DNA of the CDR3: TGCGCCAGCAGCCCCGGGACAGGGTTTGAAAAACTGTTTTTT. It codes for CASSPGTGFEKLFF.